These 16 T cell receptor beta chains share one sample of origin, sequenced in a study of cytomegalovirus exposure and HLA in healthy donors. Researchers ran the PCR with 60 Vbeta and 13 Jbeta primers. Produced via immunoSEQ multiplex PCR; TCRdb's table is partial and in-frame only. Of 90,000 to 120,000 clones listed, around 77% are singletons. The specimen sequenced was PBMCs. The receptors stem from a man aged 18 to 35 in good health and CMV-seronegative.

In DNA, the CDR3 is TGTGCCAGCAGCGACCTTTACATCTCCTATGGCTACACCTTC. Protein sequence: CASSDLYISYGYTF. V is TRBV9 and J is TRBJ1-2; D gene unclear. V lost 3 bases and J lost 4, with 13 bases in between. Per germline, CDR1 SGDLS and CDR2 YYNGEE. The CDR3 has 14 amino acids.

This sequence joins TRBV9 and TRBJ2-1; TRBD2 aligns across 9 bases. V shed 0 bases, J shed 1 base, and the junction held 5 bases outside the gene matches. In germline, CDR1 is SGDLS, CDR2 YYNGEE. The CDR3 consists of 17 residues. As DNA, the CDR3 is TGTGCCAGCAGCGTAGGAAATAGCGGGGGTTCCTACAATGAGCAGTTCTTC. This encodes CASSVGNSGGSYNEQFF.

The chain couples TRBV16 to TRBJ2-1; D perhaps matches TRBD2 (6 bases). The CDR3 contains 17 residues. V was cut by 3 bases and J by 0 bases, with 15 bases left in between. The V gene's germline CDR1 is KGHSY and CDR2 FQNENV. The CDR3 DNA sequence: TGTGCCAGCAGCCATGTCCGGGGACTGAGCTCCTACAATGAGCAGTTCTTC. As protein: CASSHVRGLSSYNEQFF.

CDR3 amino acids: CASSSGQAISNQPQHF. The CDR3 nucleotides are TGTGCCAGCAGCTCAGGACAGGCGATTAGCAATCAGCCCCAGCATTTT. This rearrangement joins TRBV5-6 to TRBJ1-5; 7 bases align to TRBD1. The germline V gene has CDR1 SGHDT and CDR2 YYEEEE. The CDR3 covers 16 residues. Trimming cost V 3 bases and J 0 bases; bases outside gene matches: 6.

The rearrangement joins TRBV6-6 to TRBJ2-7, with 8 bases that match TRBD1. V lost 4 bases to trimming and J lost 2 bases; unmatched junction nucleotides: 7. The CDR3 consists of 15 residues. Germline V gene lookup returns CDR1 MNHNY and CDR2 SVGAGI (reference sequence). The CDR3 sequence: CASSFYPTGAYEQYF. The CDR3 DNA is TGTGCCAGCAGTTTCTACCCGACAGGGGCCTACGAGCAGTACTTC.

The rearrangement links TRBV7-9 to TRBJ2-3, with 12 nucleotides matching TRBD2. The CDR3 loop spans 18 amino acids. The junction had 5 bases not matched to a gene; V was cut back by 0 bases and J by 1 base. Per the germline V gene, CDR1 is SEHNR and CDR2 is FQNEAQ (reference sequence). Written as DNA, the CDR3 is TGTGCCAGCAGCTTAGCCCCCCGACTAGCGGGGGGCACAGATACGCAGTATTTT. It is translated as CASSLAPRLAGGTDTQYF. The whole variable domain, filled in from reference TRBV7-9 and TRBJ2-3, reads DTGVSQNPRHKITKRGQNVTFRCDPISEHNRLYWYRQTLGQGPEFLTYFQNEAQLEKSRLLSDRFSAERPKGSFSTLEIQRTEQGDSAMYLCASSLAPRLAGGTDTQYFGPGTRLTVL.

The rearrangement uses TRBV1 and TRBJ2-7; no check of the table's D call, TRBD1, against the DNA was made. TRBV1 is a documented pseudogene. The CDR3 totals 14 residues. The CDR3, as DNA: TGCACCAGTACTCACGTGGGGCTAAATGACGAGCAGTACTTC. Amino acid sequence: CTSTHVGLNDEQYF.

This clone was picked up a small number of times. This chain connects TRBV7-9 to TRBJ2-1; D gene uncertain. Germline values: CDR1 SEHNR, CDR2 FQNEAQ (reference sequence). The V and J ends lost 0 bases and 0 bases respectively, with 9 bases between them. The CDR3 loop spans 16 amino acids. In nucleotides, the CDR3 is TGTGCCAGCAGCTTAGCTTTACACGACTCCTACAATGAGCAGTTCTTC. This codes for CASSLALHDSYNEQFF.

This chain joins TRBV19 and TRBJ1-3; D is unclear. V dropped 2 bases and J dropped 0 bases, with 8 bases sitting between them. The CDR3 runs to 15 residues. Germline V gene sequence: CDR1 LNHDA, CDR2 SQIVND (reference sequence). The CDR3 nucleotides are TGTGCCAGTAGTATATCCAGAGGCTCTGGAAACACCATATATTTT. Amino acid sequence: CASSISRGSGNTIYF.

The chain has TRBV19 and TRBJ1-3; D not resolved. The CDR3 has 14 residues. With 11 bases removed from V and 0 bases from J, the gap between germline ends came to 14 bases. Germline V gene data show CDR1 as LNHDA and CDR2 as SQIVND (reference sequence). The CDR3 protein is CASGFGGSGNTIYF. Written as DNA, the CDR3 is TGTGCCTCCGGCTTCGGAGGCTCTGGAAACACCATATATTTT.

J is TRBJ1-2 and V is TRBV18; D may be TRBD1 (5 bases). Germline V lookup: CDR1 KGHSH, CDR2 LQKENI. The CDR3 runs to 14 residues. V was cut by 2 bases and J by 5 bases, with 12 bases left in between. The CDR3 DNA sequence: TGTGCCAGCTCACCAGTCAGGGAGGGGTATGGCTACACCTTC. Translation: CASSPVREGYGYTF.

This rearrangement joins TRBV6-1 to TRBJ1-2; 9 bases map to TRBD1. The CDR3 contains 14 residues. CDR1 is MNHNS, CDR2 SASEGT, per germline. Trimming at V came to 10 bases and at J to 8 bases, leaving 14 bases not matched to a gene. The CDR3 DNA reads as TGTGCCACCTTATTCTCCGGGACAGGGAGAGGCTACACCTTC. Translating gives CATLFSGTGRGYTF.

V and J are TRBV5-4 and TRBJ2-6, with TRBD1 matching 8 bases. Unmatched junction bases numbered 7, after V lost 3 bases and J lost 2 bases. Germline V gives CDR1 SGHNT, CDR2 YYREEE (reference sequence). CDR3 length: 17 residues. In DNA, the CDR3 is TGTGCCAGCAGCTCAGAACGGACAGGGACTGGGGCCAACGTCCTGACTTTC. As protein: CASSSERTGTGANVLTF.

The chain links TRBV5-1 to TRBJ1-4; 9 bases agree with TRBD1. With V trimmed by 0 bases and J by 5 bases, 8 bases remained unmatched. CDR3 length: 17 residues. The V gene's germline CDR1 is SGHRS and CDR2 YFSETQ. CDR3 coding DNA: TGCGCCAGCAGCTTGGCCACAGCCGGACAGGGGAATGAAAAACTGTTTTTT. Protein product: CASSLATAGQGNEKLFF.

The chain combines TRBV9 with TRBJ2-3; a weak D match, TRBD2 (7 bases). This CDR3 is built from 16 residues. Trimming took off 4 bases at V and 0 bases at J, with 15 bases between the two ends. Germline values: CDR1 SGDLS, CDR2 YYNGEE. CDR3 DNA: TGTGCCAGCAGCCCCACCGCGGGGGCCAGCACAGATACGCAGTATTTT. Translating it yields CASSPTAGASTDTQYF.

J is TRBJ2-7 and V is TRBV18; no clear D gene. The CDR3 totals 12 residues. V lost 9 bases and J 2 bases, leaving 11 bases between the germline ends. The germline V gene has CDR1 KGHSH and CDR2 LQKENI. CDR3 amino acids: CASSTSPYEQYF. As DNA, the CDR3 is TGTGCCAGTTCAACGAGTCCCTACGAGCAGTACTTC.